This TCR beta chain emerged from a study of shared clonotypes between healthy human individuals. The CDR3 consists of 13 residues. Germline lookup yields CDR1 MNHEY and CDR2 SVGAGI. V gave up 6 bases and J gave up 7 bases, with 13 bases separating them. Here immunoSEQ multiplex PCR was the method, and the copy in TCRdb shows in-frame clones only, minus some. The sample carries 2.5 million or so clones, approximately 90% recorded once. The specimen sequenced was naive CD4+ T cells sorted from blood. Subset noted: CD45RA+ positively selected. This TCR came from a man between 18 and 35 years old in good health. This chain joins TRBV6-5 and TRBJ2-1; no clear D gene. The DNA for the CDR3 is TGTGCCAGCAGCTATACCCGTCAGAATGAGCAGTTCTTC. This sequence encodes CASSYTRQNEQFF.